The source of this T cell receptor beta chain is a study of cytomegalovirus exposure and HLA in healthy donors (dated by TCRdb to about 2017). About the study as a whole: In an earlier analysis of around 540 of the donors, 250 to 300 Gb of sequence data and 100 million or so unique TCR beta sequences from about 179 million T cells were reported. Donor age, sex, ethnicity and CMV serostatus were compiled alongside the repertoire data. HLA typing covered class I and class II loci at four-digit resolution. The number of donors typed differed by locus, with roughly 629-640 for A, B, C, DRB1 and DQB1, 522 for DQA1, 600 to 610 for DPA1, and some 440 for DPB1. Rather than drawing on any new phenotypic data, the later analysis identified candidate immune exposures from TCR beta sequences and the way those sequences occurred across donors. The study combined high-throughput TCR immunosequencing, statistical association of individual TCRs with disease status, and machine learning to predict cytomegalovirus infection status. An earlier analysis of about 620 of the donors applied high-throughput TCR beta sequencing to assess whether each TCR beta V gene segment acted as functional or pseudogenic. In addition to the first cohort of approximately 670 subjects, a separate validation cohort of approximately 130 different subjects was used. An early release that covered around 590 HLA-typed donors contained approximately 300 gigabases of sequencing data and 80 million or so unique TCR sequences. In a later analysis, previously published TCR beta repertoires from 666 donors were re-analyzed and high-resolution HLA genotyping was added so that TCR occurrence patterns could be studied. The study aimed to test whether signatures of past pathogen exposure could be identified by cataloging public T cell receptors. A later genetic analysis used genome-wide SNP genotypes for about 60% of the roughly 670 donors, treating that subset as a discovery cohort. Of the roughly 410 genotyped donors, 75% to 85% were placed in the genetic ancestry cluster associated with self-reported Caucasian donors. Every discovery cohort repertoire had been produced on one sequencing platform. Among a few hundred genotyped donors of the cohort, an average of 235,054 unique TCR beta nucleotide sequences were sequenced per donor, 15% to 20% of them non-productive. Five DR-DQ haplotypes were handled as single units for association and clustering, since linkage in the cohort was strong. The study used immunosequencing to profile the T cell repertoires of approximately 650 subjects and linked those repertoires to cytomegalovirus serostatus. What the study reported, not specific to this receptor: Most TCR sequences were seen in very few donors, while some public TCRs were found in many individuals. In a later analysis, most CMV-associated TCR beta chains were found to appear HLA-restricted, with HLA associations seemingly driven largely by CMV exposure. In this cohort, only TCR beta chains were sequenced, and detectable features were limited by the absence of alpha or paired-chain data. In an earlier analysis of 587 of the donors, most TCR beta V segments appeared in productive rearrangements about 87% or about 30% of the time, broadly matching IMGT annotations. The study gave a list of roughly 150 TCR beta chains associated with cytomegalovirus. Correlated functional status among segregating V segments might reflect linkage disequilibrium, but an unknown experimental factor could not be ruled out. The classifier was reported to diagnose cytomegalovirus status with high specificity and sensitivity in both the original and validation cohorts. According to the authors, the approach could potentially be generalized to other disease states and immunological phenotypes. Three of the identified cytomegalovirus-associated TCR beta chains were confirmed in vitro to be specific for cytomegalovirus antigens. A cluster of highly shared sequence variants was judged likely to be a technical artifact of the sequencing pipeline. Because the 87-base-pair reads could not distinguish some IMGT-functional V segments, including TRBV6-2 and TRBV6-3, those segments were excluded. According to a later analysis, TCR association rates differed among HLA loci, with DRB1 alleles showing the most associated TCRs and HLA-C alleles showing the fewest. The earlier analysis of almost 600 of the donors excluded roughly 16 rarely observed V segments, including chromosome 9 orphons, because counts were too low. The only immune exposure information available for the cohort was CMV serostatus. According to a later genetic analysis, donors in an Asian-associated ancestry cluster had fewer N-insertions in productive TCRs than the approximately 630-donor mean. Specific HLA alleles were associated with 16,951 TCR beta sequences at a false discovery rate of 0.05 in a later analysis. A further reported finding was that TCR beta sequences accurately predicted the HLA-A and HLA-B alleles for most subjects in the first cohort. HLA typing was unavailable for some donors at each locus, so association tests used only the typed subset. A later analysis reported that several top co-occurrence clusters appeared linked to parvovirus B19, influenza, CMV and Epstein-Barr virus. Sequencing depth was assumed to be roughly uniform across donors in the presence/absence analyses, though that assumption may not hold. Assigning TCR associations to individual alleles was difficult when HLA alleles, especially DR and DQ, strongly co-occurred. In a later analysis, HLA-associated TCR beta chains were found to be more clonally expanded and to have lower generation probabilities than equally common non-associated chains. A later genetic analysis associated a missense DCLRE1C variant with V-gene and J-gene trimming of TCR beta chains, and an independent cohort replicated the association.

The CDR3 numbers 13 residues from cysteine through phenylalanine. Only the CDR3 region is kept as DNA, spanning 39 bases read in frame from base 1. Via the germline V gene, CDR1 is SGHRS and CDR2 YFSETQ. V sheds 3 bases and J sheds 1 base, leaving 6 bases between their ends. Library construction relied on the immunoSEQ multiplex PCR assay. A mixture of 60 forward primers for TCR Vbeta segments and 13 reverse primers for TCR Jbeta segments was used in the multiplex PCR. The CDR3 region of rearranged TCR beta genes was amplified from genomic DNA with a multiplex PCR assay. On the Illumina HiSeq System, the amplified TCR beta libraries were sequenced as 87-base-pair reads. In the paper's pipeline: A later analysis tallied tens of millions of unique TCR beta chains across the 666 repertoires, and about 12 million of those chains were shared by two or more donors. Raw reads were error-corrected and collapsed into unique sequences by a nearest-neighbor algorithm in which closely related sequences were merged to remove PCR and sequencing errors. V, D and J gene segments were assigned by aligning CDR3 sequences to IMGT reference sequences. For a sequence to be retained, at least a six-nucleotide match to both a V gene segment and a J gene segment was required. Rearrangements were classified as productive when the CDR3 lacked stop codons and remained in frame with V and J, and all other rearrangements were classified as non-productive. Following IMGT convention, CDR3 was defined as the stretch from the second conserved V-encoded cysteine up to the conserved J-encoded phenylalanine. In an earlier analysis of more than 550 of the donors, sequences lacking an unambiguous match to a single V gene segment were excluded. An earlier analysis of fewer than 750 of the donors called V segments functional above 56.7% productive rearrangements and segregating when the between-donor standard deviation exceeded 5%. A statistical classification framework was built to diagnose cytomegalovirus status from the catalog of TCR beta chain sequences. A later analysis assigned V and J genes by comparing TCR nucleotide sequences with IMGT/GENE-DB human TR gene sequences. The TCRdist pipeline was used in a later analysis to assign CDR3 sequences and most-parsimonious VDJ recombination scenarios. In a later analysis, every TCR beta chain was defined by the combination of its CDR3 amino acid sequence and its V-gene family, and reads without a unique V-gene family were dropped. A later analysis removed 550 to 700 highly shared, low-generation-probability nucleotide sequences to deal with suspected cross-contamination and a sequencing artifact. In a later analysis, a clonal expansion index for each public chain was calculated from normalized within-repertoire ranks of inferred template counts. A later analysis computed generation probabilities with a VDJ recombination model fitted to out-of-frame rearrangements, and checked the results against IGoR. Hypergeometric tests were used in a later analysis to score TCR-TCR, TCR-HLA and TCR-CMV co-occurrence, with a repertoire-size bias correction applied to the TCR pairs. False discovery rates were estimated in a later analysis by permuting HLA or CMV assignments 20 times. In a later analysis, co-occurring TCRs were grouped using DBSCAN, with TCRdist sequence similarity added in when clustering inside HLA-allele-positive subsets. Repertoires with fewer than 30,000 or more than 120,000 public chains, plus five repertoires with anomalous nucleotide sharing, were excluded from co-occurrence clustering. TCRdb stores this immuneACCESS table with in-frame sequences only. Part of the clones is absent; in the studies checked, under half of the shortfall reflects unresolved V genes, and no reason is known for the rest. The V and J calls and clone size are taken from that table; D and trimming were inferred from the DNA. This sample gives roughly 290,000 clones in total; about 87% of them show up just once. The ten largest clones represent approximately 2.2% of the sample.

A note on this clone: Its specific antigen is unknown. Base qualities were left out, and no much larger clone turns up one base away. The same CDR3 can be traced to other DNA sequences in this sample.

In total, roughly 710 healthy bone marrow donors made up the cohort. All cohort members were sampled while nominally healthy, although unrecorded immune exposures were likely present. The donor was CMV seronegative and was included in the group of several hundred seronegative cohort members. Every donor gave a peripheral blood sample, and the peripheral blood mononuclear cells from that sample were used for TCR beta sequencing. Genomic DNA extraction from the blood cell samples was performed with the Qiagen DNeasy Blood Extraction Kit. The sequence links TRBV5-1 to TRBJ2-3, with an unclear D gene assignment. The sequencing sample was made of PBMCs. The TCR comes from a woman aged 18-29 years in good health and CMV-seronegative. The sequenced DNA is TGCGCCAGCAGCTCCGGAGGCACAGATACGCAGTATTTT. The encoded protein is CASSSGGTDTQYF.